This record covers a single TCR beta chain. Antigen: not known. 13 Jbeta primers and 60 Vbeta primers were used for the PCR. Data came from immunoSEQ multiplex PCR; TCRdb stores just in-frame clones and leaves some out. The table lists approximately 170,000 clones, more than 65% of them singletons. Donors sampled were nominally healthy, though unrecorded immune exposures were likely. These data belong to a study of cytomegalovirus exposure and HLA in healthy donors. The V segment lost 3 bases and the J segment 2 bases; nucleotides outside the gene matches: 5. Per germline, CDR1 GTSNPN and CDR2 SVGIG (reference sequence). This CDR3 is 14 amino acids long. Study results and limitations: In vitro data verified three CMV-associated chains as specific for CMV antigens. High sensitivity and specificity were reportedly achieved when the classifier diagnosed cytomegalovirus status.

This TCR derives from a man aged 45-65 years in good health and CMV-seropositive. The specimen was PBMCs. This sequence joins TRBV30 and TRBJ2-7; 9 bases fit TRBD2. The CDR3 DNA reads TGTGCCTGGAGCCGTACTAGCGGGCCCTACGAGCAGTACTTC. It translates to CAWSRTSGPYEQYF.